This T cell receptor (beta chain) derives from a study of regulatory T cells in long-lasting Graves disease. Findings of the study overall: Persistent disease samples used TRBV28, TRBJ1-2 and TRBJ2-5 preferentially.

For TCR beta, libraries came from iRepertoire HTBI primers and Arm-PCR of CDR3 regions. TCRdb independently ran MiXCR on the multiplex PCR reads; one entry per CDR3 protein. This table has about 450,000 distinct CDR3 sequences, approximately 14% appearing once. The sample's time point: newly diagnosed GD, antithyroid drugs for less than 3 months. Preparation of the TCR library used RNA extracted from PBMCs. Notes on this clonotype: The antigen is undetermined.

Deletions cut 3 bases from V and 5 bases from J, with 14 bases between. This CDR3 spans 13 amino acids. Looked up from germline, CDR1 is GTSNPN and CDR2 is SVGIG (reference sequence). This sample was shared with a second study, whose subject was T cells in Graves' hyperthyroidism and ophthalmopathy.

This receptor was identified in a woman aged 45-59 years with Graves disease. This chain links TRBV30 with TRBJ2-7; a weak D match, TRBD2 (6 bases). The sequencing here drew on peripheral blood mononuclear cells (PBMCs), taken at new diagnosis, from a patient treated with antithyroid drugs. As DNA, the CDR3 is TGTGCCTGGAGCTCTGGAGGGCGACACGAGCAGTACTTC. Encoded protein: CAWSSGGRHEQYF.